This is a list of T cell receptor beta chains from one sample in a study of TIL therapy for anti-PD-1-resistant metastatic lung cancer. Clones were read by immunoSEQ multiplex PCR, and TCRdb kept only the in-frame ones, dropping some. The sample carries 900 to 1,100 clones, over 70% recorded once. The sample in question was tumor tissue, obtained at baseline. The source is a person aged 25 to 85 with non-small cell lung cancer. Each CDR3 is given with its conserved first and last residue. D genes are given only for firm matches. For some rows the clone size is stated as once, few or many, or as a class when expanded; others skip it.

V: TRBV14
J: TRBJ2-3
size: NA
D: NA
DNA: TGTGCCAGCAGCGATGACCCCCGTGGCACAGATACGCAGTATTTT
CDR3: CASSDDPRGTDTQYF

V: TRBV11-2
J: TRBJ1-2
size: NA
D: TRBD1
DNA: TGTGCCAGCAGCTTAGTACAGGGGGTAAATGGCTACACCTTC
CDR3: CASSLVQGVNGYTF

V: TRBV7-9
J: TRBJ2-7
size: few
D: TRBD2
DNA: TGTGCCAGCAGCTTAGCAACTAGCGGGAGTCTCTACGAGCAGTACTTC
CDR3: CASSLATSGSLYEQYF

V: TRBV2
J: TRBJ1-2
size: NA
D: NA
DNA: TGTGCCAGCACTGAAGGAAACTATGGCTACACCTTC
CDR3: CASTEGNYGYTF

V: TRBV14
J: TRBJ1-1
size: NA
D: NA
DNA: TGTGCCAGCAGCCCGAGGGGACGGACGAACACTGAAGCTTTCTTT
CDR3: CASSPRGRTNTEAFF

V: TRBV7-3
J: TRBJ2-3
size: few
D: NA
DNA: TGTGCCAGCAGCCCCTTGGGGAGAACGGATACGCAGTATTTT
CDR3: CASSPLGRTDTQYF

V: TRBV19
J: TRBJ2-2
size: NA
D: NA
DNA: TGTGCCAGTAGTATTTACAGCAACACCGGGGAGCTGTTTTTT
CDR3: CASSIYSNTGELFF

V: TRBV10-3
J: TRBJ2-5
size: once
D: TRBD1
DNA: TGTGCCATCAGCGGACAGGGGCGGAGGGAGACCCAGTACTTC
CDR3: CAISGQGRRETQYF

V: TRBV30
J: TRBJ1-3
size: NA
D: TRBD1
DNA: TGTGCCCGAGAACCTCCGGGACAGTGGGGCTCTGGAAACACCATATATTTT
CDR3: CAREPPGQWGSGNTIYF

V: TRBV4-3
J: TRBJ2-5
size: NA
D: NA
DNA: TGCGCCAGCAGCCAAGATCTCTCAGAGACCCAGTACTTC
CDR3: CASSQDLSETQYF

V: TRBV7-2
J: TRBJ2-3
size: NA
D: NA
DNA: TGTGCCAGCAGCTTAGTCTCCGGGCTGTATAGCACAGATACGCAGTATTTT
CDR3: CASSLVSGLYSTDTQYF

V: TRBV4-3
J: TRBJ2-2
size: NA
D: TRBD2
DNA: TGCGCCAGCAGCTACGGACTAGCGGGGACCGGGGAGCTGTTTTTT
CDR3: CASSYGLAGTGELFF

V: TRBV5-4
J: TRBJ2-5
size: NA
D: TRBD2
DNA: TGTGCCAGCAGCCGGATCAGCGGGGGGATTCAAGAGACCCAGTACTTC
CDR3: CASSRISGGIQETQYF

V: TRBV6-1
J: TRBJ1-2
size: once
D: NA
DNA: TGTGCCAGCAGTGACAGCCTAACTGGCTACACCTTC
CDR3: CASSDSLTGYTF

V: TRBV6-4
J: TRBJ2-3
size: NA
D: TRBD2
DNA: TGTGCCAGCACCCCGACTAGCGGGGGTTCAGATACGCAGTATTTT
CDR3: CASTPTSGGSDTQYF

V: TRBV4-3
J: TRBJ1-2
size: NA
D: NA
DNA: TGCGCCAGCAGCTTCCGTGGAGGTGGGGGCTATGGCTACACCTTC
CDR3: CASSFRGGGGYGYTF

V: TRBV7-9
J: TRBJ1-1
size: NA
D: NA
DNA: TGTGCCAGCAGCTTAGGTGGAGGGGGGAACAGAGAGACTGAAGCTTTCTTT
CDR3: CASSLGGGGNRETEAFF

V: TRBV7-9
J: TRBJ2-2
size: NA
D: NA
DNA: TGTGCCAGCAGCTTAGGGCTAGACGCCGGGGAGCTGTTTTTT
CDR3: CASSLGLDAGELFF

V: TRBV6-5
J: TRBJ1-6
size: NA
D: TRBD1
DNA: TGTGCCAGCTCTCCGAGGGGGCAACCCCTCCACTTT
CDR3: CASSPRGQPLHF

V: TRBV19
J: TRBJ2-5
size: NA
D: TRBD1
DNA: TGTGCCAGTAGTTCGGGACAGGGCCCAAGGGAGACCCAGTACTTC
CDR3: CASSSGQGPRETQYF

V: TRBV29-1
J: TRBJ2-3
size: once
D: TRBD1
DNA: TGCAGCGTGAGACAGGGAGGCACAGATACGCAGTATTTT
CDR3: CSVRQGGTDTQYF

V: TRBV11-3
J: TRBJ2-1
size: NA
D: TRBD2
DNA: TGTGCCAGCAGCTTAGCGGGAGGCAATGAGCAGTTCTTC
CDR3: CASSLAGGNEQFF

V: TRBV9
J: TRBJ1-3
size: NA
D: NA
DNA: TGTGCCAGCAGCCCGGGGTTCGAGGGAAACACCATATATTTT
CDR3: CASSPGFEGNTIYF

V: TRBV21-1
J: TRBJ1-5
size: NA
D: NA
DNA: TGTGCCAGCAGCCTCCGTTTGGACAGGGGGCAATCAGCCCAGCATTTT
CDR3: CASSLRLDRGQSAQHF

V: TRBV6-6
J: TRBJ1-5
size: NA
D: NA
DNA: TGTGCCAGCACGGAGGGCAATCAGCCCCAGCATTTT
CDR3: CASTEGNQPQHF

V: TRBV18
J: TRBJ2-7
size: NA
D: NA
DNA: TGTGCCAGCTCACCCTCGACAGAGTACGAGCAGTACTTC
CDR3: CASSPSTEYEQYF

V: TRBV6-4
J: TRBJ1-1
size: few
D: NA
DNA: TGTGCCAGCAGTGACAGGGACAACACTGAAGCTTTCTTT
CDR3: CASSDRDNTEAFF

V: TRBV7-3
J: TRBJ1-1
size: NA
D: TRBD1
DNA: TGTGCCAGCAGCCCCCAGGGGGGAGACACTGAAGCTTTCTTT
CDR3: CASSPQGGDTEAFF

V: TRBV7-9
J: TRBJ2-7
size: NA
D: TRBD1
DNA: TGTGCCAGCAGCTCGCAGGGGGTGGGCGAGCAGTACTTC
CDR3: CASSSQGVGEQYF

V: TRBV27
J: TRBJ2-2
size: NA
D: TRBD2
DNA: TGTGCCAGCAGTCCCCGAGCTAGCGGGAGGGTCACCGGGGAGCTGTTTTTT
CDR3: CASSPRASGRVTGELFF

V: TRBV15
J: TRBJ2-1
size: NA
D: NA
DNA: TGTGCCACCAGCAGTTACAGGCTAGGCTCCTACAATGAGCAGTTCTTC
CDR3: CATSSYRLGSYNEQFF

V: TRBV19
J: TRBJ1-2
size: NA
D: NA
DNA: TGTGCCAGTAGTATCAGCCGAGCTAACTATGGCTACACCTTC
CDR3: CASSISRANYGYTF

V: TRBV11-3
J: TRBJ1-2
size: NA
D: NA
DNA: TGTGCCAGCAGCCTTCGATACGGCTATGGCTACACCTTC
CDR3: CASSLRYGYGYTF

V: TRBV6-1
J: TRBJ2-7
size: few
D: NA
DNA: TGTGCCAGCAGTCCACTGACTCTCTCCCACGAGCAGTACTTC
CDR3: CASSPLTLSHEQYF

V: TRBV5-1
J: TRBJ2-3
size: NA
D: NA
DNA: TGCGCCAGCAGCCCGGGCTTTAACACAGATACGCAGTATTTT
CDR3: CASSPGFNTDTQYF

V: TRBV7-3
J: TRBJ1-6
size: NA
D: NA
DNA: TGTGCCAGCAGCTTAACGGCGGATTCACCCCTCCACTTT
CDR3: CASSLTADSPLHF

V: TRBV29-1
J: TRBJ2-5
size: NA
D: TRBD1
DNA: TGCAGCGTTGAAGAAACAGGGGGAACGGAGACCCAGTACTTC
CDR3: CSVEETGGTETQYF

V: TRBV6-6
J: TRBJ2-4
size: NA
D: NA
DNA: TGTGCCAGCAGCCCTCGTGTCGGTCGGGGGATAAACATTCAGTACTTC
CDR3: CASSPRVGRGINIQYF

V: TRBV4-1
J: TRBJ1-4
size: few
D: TRBD1
DNA: TGCGCCAGCAGCCTGGGACAGACTAATGAAAAACTGTTTTTT
CDR3: CASSLGQTNEKLFF

V: TRBV5-8
J: TRBJ1-4
size: NA
D: NA
DNA: TGTGCCAGCAGCTCGGCCCGGTGGGCAACTAATGAAAAACTGTTTTTT
CDR3: CASSSARWATNEKLFF